Below, one T cell receptor beta chain is given with its context. This record belongs to a study of blood T cell repertoires in COVID-19. Whole-study context: Acute-phase and convalescent COVID-19 samples originated in the United States, Italy and Spain.

In the study's own analysis: For nucleated cells, counts were estimated from reference gene primer amplification. The assay was immunoSEQ multiplex PCR, and TCRdb's table has in-frame clones only and misses some. That table furnishes V, J and clone size, whereas the DNA furnished D and trimming. In the table there are around 400,000 clones, about 90% of which are singletons. Enrollment of patients from Seattle took place during active infection, with longitudinal follow-up. The V segment lost 5 bases and the J segment 2 bases; nucleotides outside the gene matches: 7. The CDR3 spans 15 residues. Germline CDR1 reads SGHRS; CDR2 reads YFSETQ.

The sequence was collected from a woman aged 25 to 45 with COVID-19, enrolled during active disease. This chain uses TRBV5-1 with TRBJ2-1; 7 nucleotides line up with TRBD1. Source material: peripheral blood. This CDR3 is CASSTEGAAYNEQFF. The CDR3 DNA sequence: TGCGCCAGCAGTACTGAGGGGGCGGCCTACAATGAGCAGTTCTTC.